This note documents a single TCR beta chain sequence. Its antigen is unknown. Per-base qualities were not stored, and no clone one base away is much larger. Healthy HIV-negative adults with no recently reported acute infections or vaccinations were included as donors. Only Caucasian adults living in Nashville, Tennessee, USA were represented among the donors. CD4+ T cells were enriched by magnetic negative selection, after which naive cells were positively selected on CD45RA and the negative fraction was taken as the memory subset. Blood was obtained by leukapheresis, after which PBMCs were separated by Ficoll-Histopaque density gradient centrifugation and cryopreserved in liquid nitrogen vapor phase. Purity and quantity of every magnetically sorted T cell population were checked by analytical flow cytometry. Genomic DNA was isolated from each sorted fraction and quantified by UV absorbance on a Nanodrop 2000c.

TCR CDR3 regions were amplified from genomic DNA by multiplex PCR using the deep immunoSEQ assay. Extracted genomic DNA from each cell subset was spread evenly across all wells of several immunoSEQ 96-well plates, with each plate serving as a replicate. For sorted subsets, each replicate PCR was loaded with approximately 190 ng genomic DNA, equivalent to approximately 33,000 T cell genomes. Purified libraries were quantified with a Qubit 3.0 fluorometer, sized on a Bioanalyzer 2100, and re-quantified with the KAPA Library Quantification kit. Each immunoSEQ 96-well plate was sequenced on its own single-read 150-cycle Illumina NextSeq 550 flow cell. The study's own analysis went as follows. The immunoSEQ output contained only junctional sequences without quality scores, so filtering could not match that applied to full-length reads. Sequences were annotated with PyIR, a Python wrapper for IgBLAST v1.9, and V/J genes and CDR3 were assigned using IMGT germline references. Any read was removed if the V/J assignment was weak (E-value above 1e-6), the CDR3 was missing, or the read contained stop codons, out-of-frame junctions, or ambiguous translated residues. V3J clonotypes were defined as sequences sharing the same inferred V gene, J gene, and CDR3 amino acid sequence. Percentage overlap between repertoires was calculated by dividing the number of shared unique clonotypes by the size of the smaller repertoire. RTK rarefaction, the Chao1 estimator, and Recon v2.1 estimates of unobserved clonotypes were used to assess repertoire richness. Generation probabilities were computed with OLGA for all TCRbeta clonotypes obtained by the gDNA method from four donors. TCRdb provides this immuneACCESS table in a form limited to in-frame rearrangements. Some clones are lacking; in checked studies, under half of them reflect an unresolved V gene, and why the rest are absent is not known. V and J calls and clone size are copied from that table; D and trimming were computed from the DNA. The sample records millions of clones, roughly 92% of which are singletons. The ten largest clones represent around 0.14% of the sample.

Including the terminal cysteine and phenylalanine, the CDR3 comprises 16 residues. Left in the record is the CDR3 DNA by itself, 48 bases read in frame from the first base. According to the germline V gene, CDR1 reads SGHRS and CDR2 reads YFSETQ. Compared with germline, V lacks 3 bases and J lacks 8 bases; bases without a gene match: 11. This sample is drawn from a study of shared clonotypes between healthy human individuals (dated by TCRdb to between 2020 and 2021). Regarding the study in general: The cohort included three men and a couple of women between 18 and 49 years of age. For each donor, three plates each were used for CD4 naive and CD4 memory, two plates were used for CD8 naive, and one plate was used for CD8 memory. To estimate repertoire size and how much clonotype sharing occurs between individuals, the study deeply sequenced the blood TCR repertoires of roughly 5 healthy adults. To increase sequencing depth and limit assay-specific biases, TCR repertoire library preparation and sequencing were carried out by different laboratories using diverse techniques. Per donor, leukapheresis produced somewhere between about 0.85 and 9.5 billion PBMCs.

Overall study outcomes, separate from this receptor: When a handful of donors were compared, the shared fraction of clonotypes was about 5.4% for naive CD4, 3.5% to 4% for naive CD8, about 2.5% for memory CD4, and 0.4% for memory CD8. Naive subsets generally had larger estimated clonotype richness than memory subsets. Higher generation probabilities were observed for clonotypes shared by all four sorted-subset donors than for non-shared clonotypes. Sampling was restricted to blood, and TCR repertoires in tissues likely differ from the TCR repertoires found in blood. The genetic and exposure-history diversity represented was limited by the small number of donors. Incomplete sequencing was indicated by rarefaction of sorted-subset datasets, despite the large sequencing depth. Pairwise subsampling led to the expectation that sequencing depth would affect the degree of clonotype sharing among donors.

This clonotype was sampled from a man aged 18 to 30 in good health. The chain is made from TRBV5-1 and TRBJ2-1; TRBD2 lines up with 10 middle nucleotides. What was sequenced was naive CD4+ T cells sorted from blood. The cell subset or site tag for this specimen amounts to: CD45RA+ positively selected. CDR3 loop: CASSSKAGGPVDEQFF. The DNA sequence is TGCGCCAGCAGCTCCAAAGCGGGAGGGCCTGTCGATGAGCAGTTCTTC. Reference TRBV5-1 and TRBJ2-1 genes cover what lies past the CDR3, so the full variable domain is KAGVTQTPRYLIKTRGQQVTLSCSPISGHRSVSWYQQTPGQGLQFLFEYFSETQRNKGNFPGRFSGRQFSNSRSEMNVSTLELGDSALYLCASSSKAGGPVDEQFFGPGTRLTVL.